Given below is one T cell receptor (beta chain) in context. This clonotype appeared a few times. No antigen is known for it. No per-base quality is available; no much larger clone lies one base away. The donors were roughly 40 Caucasian individuals from Russia, aged roughly 6 to 100 years, who were systemically healthy. Each donor gave ten milliliters of peripheral blood, drawn into EDTA-treated Vacutainer tubes. Ficoll-Paque density-gradient centrifugation was used to isolate PBMCs, with at least 6.5 million per sample. Trizol reagent was used to extract total RNA from PBMCs, with at least 5.5 micrograms per sample. For every donor, an aliquot of PBMCs went through flow cytometry to measure the percentages of naive CD45RAhigh/CD27high T cells. The library was prepared using 5' RACE. For sequencing, an Illumina HiSeq 2500 was employed. A second PCR of roughly 6 to 12 cycles was performed with a sample-barcoded 5' primer and a J-beta primer mix. Each TCR beta cDNA molecule received a unique molecular identifier from a template-switch 5' adaptor carrying 12 random nucleotides. Each sample yielded at least 3 million CDR3-containing paired-end reads. All of the RNA was converted into first-strand cDNA using the Mint cDNA synthesis kit, with a TRBC-specific oligonucleotide serving as the primer. Following uracil-DNA glycosylase treatment, all cDNA underwent a first 18-cycle PCR with the universal primers M1SS and BC2_uni_R. Per the source publication's procedure: For normalization, 1 million high-quality reads were randomly selected from each sample, with every read carrying a distinct molecular identifier. Instead of being binned into consensus sequences, reads that shared molecular identifiers were thrown out. MiTCR, set to a Q25 quality threshold and the strictest error-elimination algorithm, was used for CDR3 identification, clonotype clustering and error correction. A nonparametric unseen species model with Euler transformation was used to estimate lower-bound total TCR beta diversity. Using fastp trimming at Q25 and MiXCR clonotype assembly, TCRdb reanalyzed the public sequencing data and kept in-frame beta chains. Entries are consolidated by CDR3 protein sequence, retaining the most common genes and DNA. TCRdb, not the authors, supplied the V and J calls. In this sample the table shows 1,500,000 or so distinct CDR3 sequences, 45% to 70% of which occur a single time. Roughly 7% of the sample goes to the ten largest clones.

The sample originates from a study of blood T cells in healthy people across ages (dated by TCRdb to about 2015). Study-level background: Template switching captured roughly one uniquely barcoded TCR beta cDNA molecule per two T cells in model experiments. To avoid experimental bias, donors of different ages were spread randomly across the sequencing lanes. Four age groups were formed from the donors: young (average around 15 years), middle-aged (around 37), aged (around 62) and long-lived (around 82). Two additional independent replicas of 1 million unique cDNA reads from the same blood draw were analyzed for two donors (one aged 18 to 30 and one aged 80 or older). Age-related changes in TCR beta repertoire diversity were measured in the study by deep sequencing normalized with unique cDNA molecular identifiers.

V is clipped by 4 bases and J by 5 bases, and the sequence between their germline boundaries is 14 bases long. The germline V gene specifies SQVTM as CDR1 and ANQGSEA as CDR2. The CDR3, cysteine through phenylalanine, is 13 amino acids long. The DNA shown is the 39-base CDR3, in frame from base 1. General findings and caveats noted by the study authors: Bulk unsorted PBMC profiling prevented conclusive comparison of naive and antigen-experienced compartments. Observed TCR beta diversity per million T cells fell roughly linearly with age, and a significant reduction was already apparent by age around 40. A strong correlation was found between observed TCR beta diversity and the percentage of naive T cells measured by flow cytometry. Total diversity estimates from one million sequenced T cells were considered lower bounds and underestimates. Compared with the aged group, the long-lived group had more naive CD4+ T cells, fewer expanded clones and increased TCR diversity, suggesting age selection. Donor CMV infection status was unknown, potentially confounding age-related changes in expanded clonotypes.

The sequenced sample was blood. The chain joins TRBV29-1 to TRBJ2-5, with TRBD1 tentatively as D gene (6 bases match). The source is a man aged 18-30 years in good health. The DNA sequence is given as TGCAGCGTTGTGAGTGCAGGGGATGAGACCCAGTACTTC. It translates as CSVVSAGDETQYF.